This T cell receptor beta chain was identified during a study of cytomegalovirus exposure and HLA in healthy donors. Whole-study context: Prior work identified roughly 120 million unique TCR beta sequences in 190 million or so T cells.

V was clipped by 3 bases and J by 6 bases, with 19 bases between them. The CDR3 extends over 15 amino acids. Germline-derived CDR1 and CDR2 are SGHNT and YYREEE (reference sequence). The PCR had 60 Vbeta and 13 Jbeta primers. TCRdb's table, derived via immunoSEQ multiplex PCR, lists solely in-frame clones and lacks some. The sample shows some 130,000 clones, roughly three quarters of them seen only once. As concerns this clone: Its matching antigen is unknown.

Study-wide results and caveats: A few CMV-associated chains were confirmed in vitro to be specific for CMV antigens. Some V segments, including TRBV6-2 and TRBV6-3, were excluded as indistinguishable. A classifier reportedly called cytomegalovirus status with high sensitivity and specificity.

The specimen sequenced was PBMCs. The clonotype comes from a man aged 25-45 years in good health and CMV-seronegative. The V call is TRBV5-4, the J call TRBJ2-7; weak D call: TRBD2 (6 bases). The CDR3 is CASSSSGTAHVEQYF. The CDR3 DNA reads as TGTGCCAGCAGCTCTTCCGGGACTGCCCACGTCGAGCAGTACTTC.